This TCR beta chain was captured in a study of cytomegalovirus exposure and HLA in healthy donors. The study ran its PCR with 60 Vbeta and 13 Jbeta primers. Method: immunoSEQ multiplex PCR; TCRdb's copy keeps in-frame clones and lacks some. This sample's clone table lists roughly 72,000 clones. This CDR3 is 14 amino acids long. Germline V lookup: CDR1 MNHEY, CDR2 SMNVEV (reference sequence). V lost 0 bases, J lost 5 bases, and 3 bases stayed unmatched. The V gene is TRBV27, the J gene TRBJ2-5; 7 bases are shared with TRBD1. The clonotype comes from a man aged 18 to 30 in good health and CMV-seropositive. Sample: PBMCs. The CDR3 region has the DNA TGTGCCAGCAGTTTATCTCAGGGGGACGAGACCCAGTACTTC. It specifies CASSLSQGDETQYF.